This T cell receptor (beta chain) was documented in a study of cytomegalovirus exposure and HLA in healthy donors. The PCR was carried out with 60 Vbeta primers and 13 Jbeta primers. The assay was immunoSEQ multiplex PCR, and TCRdb's table has in-frame clones only and misses some. The repertoire has about 100,000 clones, around 77% of them found once; the top ten carry around 2.1%. In its sample, this clone was seen a few times. One end of the junction varies from germline; a read error may be responsible. Input material: PBMCs. This TCR was sampled from a young man in good health and CMV-seronegative.

CDR3 bases: TGTTCCAGCAGCTCCAGGACAGGCCCCGTCGGGGTCGAGCAGTACTTC. Its protein product is CSSSSRTGPVGVEQYF. The V and J genes are TRBV7-9 and TRBJ2-7; 7 bases map to TRBD1. Germline CDR1 and CDR2: SEHNR and FQNEAQ (reference sequence). The CDR3 has 16 residues.